Only one count was recorded for the clone carrying this T cell receptor (beta chain). Trimming removed 2 bases at V and 5 bases at J, with 16 bases between. Germline CDR1 and CDR2: MNHNS and SASEGT. The CDR3 covers 15 residues. The sample is drawn from a study of cytomegalovirus exposure and HLA in healthy donors. Data came from immunoSEQ multiplex PCR; TCRdb stores just in-frame clones and leaves some out. This table holds 150,000 to 200,000 clones, approximately 89% found once. The rearrangement uses TRBV6-1 and TRBJ2-7; D ambiguous. The sequence was obtained from a man aged 18 to 29 in good health and CMV-seropositive. The source material was PBMCs. In DNA, the CDR3 is TGTGCCAGCAGTGAAACGCCCCTAGAACCTAACGAGCAGTACTTC. Its translation is CASSETPLEPNEQYF.